The 15 T cell receptor beta chains given below trace back to one sample, sequenced in a study of blood T cell repertoires in COVID-19. Sequencing used immunoSEQ multiplex PCR; TCRdb keeps in-frame clones, though not all of them. The repertoire includes over 250,000 clones, approximately 88% of them detected once, and more than 8.5% sits in the top ten. Specimen: PBMCs or T cells enriched from blood (not recorded which). The receptors were gathered from a woman aged 18-29 years who had recovered from COVID-19.

The V call is TRBV7-2, the J call TRBJ1-3; D not resolved. This CDR3 has 15 amino acids. CDR1 and CDR2 from the germline V gene are SGHTA and FQGNSA. Trimming took 5 bases from V and 4 from J, leaving 15 bases between them. The CDR3 region has the DNA TGTGCCAGCAGCCTCTTTAGCTTTCGAGGAAACACCATATATTTT. Translating it yields CASSLFSFRGNTIYF. Combining the CDR3 with reference TRBV7-2 and TRBJ1-3 gives the whole variable domain GAGVSQSPSNKVTEKGKDVELRCDPISGHTALYWYRQSLGQGLEFLIYFQGNSAPDKSGLPSDRFSAERTGGSVSTLTIQRTQQEDSAVYLCASSLFSFRGNTIYFGEGSWLTVV.

The J gene is TRBJ2-1, the V gene TRBV27; 9 bases align to TRBD1. In germline, CDR1 is MNHEY, CDR2 SMNVEV (reference sequence). V shed 5 bases and J 2 bases; nucleotides not matched to a gene: 4. CDR3 length equals 15 residues. CDR3 nucleotide sequence: TGTGCCAGCAGTCCGGACAGGGGAGCCTACAATGAGCAGTTCTTC. Its translation is CASSPDRGAYNEQFF.

The genes are TRBV11-2 and TRBJ1-1; D not resolved. V was trimmed by 5 bases and J by 4 bases, leaving 14 bases between them. Germline CDR1 and CDR2: SGHAT and FQNNGV. CDR3 length equals 14 residues. The CDR3 DNA follows: TGTGCCAGCAGCCCCCCTTTGAGGGTCACTGAAGCTTTCTTT. It yields the protein CASSPPLRVTEAFF. Drawing the rest from reference TRBV11-2 and TRBJ1-1, the complete variable domain is EAGVAQSPRYKIIEKRQSVAFWCNPISGHATLYWYQQILGQGPKLLIQFQNNGVVDDSQLPKDRFSAERLKGVDSTLKIQPAKLEDSAVYLCASSPPLRVTEAFFGQGTRLTVV.

The J gene is TRBJ2-3, the V gene TRBV9; the match to TRBD2 covers 8 bases. In germline, CDR1 is SGDLS, CDR2 YYNGEE. Trimming took 7 bases from V and 2 from J; bases not matched to a gene: 12. This CDR3 comprises 16 residues. CDR3 region: CASGRGGIRVTDTQYF. DNA of the CDR3: TGTGCCAGCGGGCGCGGGGGGATTAGAGTCACAGATACGCAGTATTTT.

The chain links TRBV11-2 to TRBJ2-7; weak D call: TRBD2 (5 bases). Germline V gene sequence: CDR1 SGHAT, CDR2 FQNNGV. The CDR3 length is 14 residues. V was clipped by 5 bases and J by 7 bases, with 18 bases between them. The CDR3 region has the DNA TGTGCCAGCAGCATCCTTGGACTGAAATGGGAGCAGTACTTC. Protein sequence: CASSILGLKWEQYF.

The J gene is TRBJ1-2, the V gene TRBV4-2; no clear D. The CDR3 totals 13 residues. V was pared by 4 bases and J by 1 base, with 7 bases between. The germline gives CDR1 LGHNA, CDR2 YNFKEQ. CDR3 bases: TGTGCCAGCAGCCTCGGTATTAACTATGGCTACACCTTC. This encodes CASSLGINYGYTF.

The chain employs TRBV29-1 and TRBJ2-5; D uncertain. The CDR3 spans 11 residues. V gave up 5 bases and J gave up 5 bases, with 9 bases separating them. Germline values: CDR1 SQVTM, CDR2 ANQGSEA. In DNA form, the CDR3 reads TGCAGCGTTCGGGTAACGGAGACCCAGTACTTC. Protein: CSVRVTETQYF.

This clone was seen a handful of times. This chain joins TRBV6-2 or TRBV6-3 and TRBJ1-1; D ambiguous. CDR1 is MNHEY, CDR2 SVGEGT, per germline. This CDR3 contains 12 residues. Trimming stripped 2 bases from V and 5 bases from J, with 6 bases between. CDR3 sequence (DNA): TGTGCCAGCAGTTACGAGTGGACTGAAGCTTTCTTT. It is translated as CASSYEWTEAFF.

This clone was detected a few times. The rearrangement links TRBV27 to TRBJ2-7, with TRBD1 identical over 11 bases. The J segment lost 3 bases and the V segment lost 4 bases, leaving 8 bases of the junction unmatched. Germline assignment: CDR1 MNHEY and CDR2 SMNVEV (reference sequence). The CDR3 sequence is 16 residues long. The CDR3 sequence is CASSWSGTGGYYEQYF. The CDR3 nucleotides are TGTGCCAGCAGTTGGTCCGGGACAGGGGGTTACTACGAGCAGTACTTC.

The chain uses TRBV28 and TRBJ1-1; the D is unclear. V shed 4 bases and J shed 3 bases, with 9 bases lying between them. The CDR3 spans 13 residues. Germline values: CDR1 MDHEN, CDR2 SYDVKM. The CDR3 spells CASSWAGYTEAFF. CDR3 in DNA: TGTGCCAGCAGTTGGGCGGGGTACACTGAAGCTTTCTTT.

This clone was observed a single time. The genes are TRBV5-6 and TRBJ2-7; D call uncertain. The CDR3 has 15 amino acids. With 1 base removed from V and 4 bases from J, the gap between germline ends came to 15 bases. CDR1 is SGHDT and CDR2 is YYEEEE in the germline V gene. The CDR3 region has the DNA TGTGCCAGCAGCTTGATCGGCAGGCTTATTTACGAGCAGTACTTC. Translation gives CASSLIGRLIYEQYF.

J is TRBJ1-1 and V is TRBV6-2 or TRBV6-3; D is unclear. Germline CDR1 MNHEY, CDR2 SVGEGT. This CDR3 has 14 amino acids. Trimming removed 2 bases from V and 4 bases from J, with 11 bases in between. CDR3 DNA: TGTGCCAGCAGTTACAGGAGCGGTGCCACTGAAGCTTTCTTT. Its translation is CASSYRSGATEAFF.

This clone turned up a few times. The CDR3 coding sequence is TGTGCCAGCAGCCATCCCAACTATGGCTACACCTTC. Its protein is CASSHPNYGYTF. The chain combines TRBV9 with TRBJ1-2; no clear D gene. This CDR3 region has 12 residues. CDR1 is SGDLS and CDR2 is YYNGEE in the germline V gene. V lost 4 bases, J lost 2 bases, and 6 bases lay in between.

The chain recombines TRBV7-8 with TRBJ1-5; D call uncertain. The length of the CDR3 is 12 residues. Germline CDR1 reads SGHVS; CDR2 reads FQNEAQ. Trimming cost V 4 bases and J 10 bases, with 11 bases left between them. The CDR3, as DNA: TGTGCCAGCAGCTCCCCGCGGGGTCCCCAGCATTTT. This encodes CASSSPRGPQHF.

This clone was detected once. The chain is built from TRBV7-6 and TRBJ1-4; D might be TRBD1 (5 bases). Trimming took off 5 bases at V and 6 bases at J, with 13 bases between the two ends. This CDR3 is 14 amino acids long. Germline V CDR1 and CDR2: SGHVS, FNYEAQ. CDR3 residues: CASSPWAGDEKLFF. For the CDR3, the DNA is TGTGCCAGCAGCCCCTGGGCGGGGGATGAAAAACTGTTTTTT.